This TCR beta chain is drawn from a study of PD-L1 blockade in urothelial cancer. Turning to the study itself: Enrolled patients had been treated previously with 0 to 3 chemotherapy regimens. Timepoints chosen for blood analysis were 3 weeks (second dose) and 6 weeks after treatment start.

Described time point: peripheral blood 6 weeks after treatment start. Disease in patients was locally advanced or metastatic urothelial carcinoma. The CDR3 covers 17 residues. Germline loops: CDR1 SGDLS, CDR2 YYNGEE. J gave up 5 bases and V 0 bases, and 11 bases lay outside the gene matches. A note on this clone: Antigen unknown.

Profiling relied on immunoSEQ multiplex PCR, and the TCRdb table lists in-frame clones only, not all of them. The sample gives around 48,000 clones, 75% to 90% of which show up once; about 9.4% is in the top ten. Study-wide results and caveats: Below-median pretreatment blood TCR clonality was a predictor of better survival.

The chain carries TRBV9 and TRBJ2-3, with TRBD2 identical over 8 bases. The sample here was PBMCs, taken around atezolizumab (anti-PD-L1) treatment. The TCR sequence derives from a man in his 60s with urothelial cancer. The CDR3 DNA follows: TGTGCCAGCAGCGTAGAAGGGTTAGCGGGGCTGATAGATACGCAGTATTTT. It translates to CASSVEGLAGLIDTQYF.